The entry below describes one T cell receptor (beta chain). These data originate in a study of blood T cell repertoires in COVID-19. Study as a whole: Donors in the United States, Italy and Spain gave samples during acute or convalescent COVID-19. T cells, B-cell-depleted T cells, or PBMCs supplied cDNA or gDNA.

Authors' analysis steps: Reference gene primer amplification yielded estimated nucleated cell counts. Libraries were prepared by immunoSEQ multiplex PCR; TCRdb keeps only in-frame clonotypes and omits some of them. V, J and clone size were drawn from that table, and D and trimming were deduced from the DNA. Found here are just under 80,000 clones, 88% of them singletons; the top ten hold 40% to 55%. V dropped 5 bases and J dropped 1; count of bases not matched to a gene: 5. Germline lookup yields CDR1 SEHNR and CDR2 FQNEAQ (reference sequence). This CDR3 has 16 residues. This receptor was identified in a human donor in a cohort sampled during active COVID-19. Sequencing was done on a sample of peripheral blood. The V call is TRBV7-9, the J call TRBJ2-3; 11 bases line up with TRBD2. The CDR3 protein is CASSVGTSGGTDTQYF. The CDR3 DNA follows: TGTGCCAGCAGCGTTGGGACTAGCGGAGGCACAGATACGCAGTATTTT.